This is a list of T cell receptor beta chains from one sample in a study of cytomegalovirus exposure and HLA in healthy donors. Clones were read by immunoSEQ multiplex PCR, and TCRdb kept only the in-frame ones, dropping some. The sample lists 150,000 or so clones, 82% occurring once. Sample: PBMCs. All receptors come from a man in his late teens or twenties in good health and CMV-seropositive. The CDR3 runs from the conserved cysteine through the conserved F or W. Each record gives: J gene, D gene, clone size, V gene, CDR3 protein, CDR3 DNA. D genes are given only for firm matches. The listing skips clone size in some rows; elsewhere it reads once, few, many or a size class.

j_gene: TRBJ2-1; d_gene: TRBD2; abundance: few; v_gene: TRBV29-1; CDR3aa: CSVEEDTSGRSYNEQFF; CDR3nt: TGCAGCGTTGAAGAAGACACTAGCGGGCGCTCCTACAATGAGCAGTTCTTC
j_gene: TRBJ2-5; d_gene: -; abundance: -; v_gene: TRBV11-1; CDR3aa: CASTHRGRSETQYF; CDR3nt: TGTGCCAGCACTCATCGAGGGAGGTCGGAGACCCAGTACTTC
j_gene: TRBJ2-6; d_gene: -; abundance: -; v_gene: TRBV28; CDR3aa: CASRGRATGANVLTF; CDR3nt: TGTGCCAGCAGAGGCAGGGCGACTGGGGCCAACGTCCTGACTTTC
j_gene: TRBJ2-6; d_gene: -; abundance: -; v_gene: TRBV4-1; CDR3aa: CASSQGTPSGANVLTF; CDR3nt: TGCGCCAGCAGCCAAGGGACACCCTCTGGGGCCAACGTCCTGACTTTC
j_gene: TRBJ2-2; d_gene: TRBD2; abundance: -; v_gene: TRBV28; CDR3aa: CASSLGPGTSGRTGELFF; CDR3nt: TGTGCCAGCAGTTTAGGTCCCGGGACTAGCGGAAGAACCGGGGAGCTGTTTTTT
j_gene: TRBJ2-1; d_gene: -; abundance: once; v_gene: TRBV13; CDR3aa: CATLIALYNEQFF; CDR3nt: TGTGCCACACTTATAGCGTTATACAATGAGCAGTTCTTC
j_gene: TRBJ1-4; d_gene: -; abundance: -; v_gene: TRBV6-5; CDR3aa: CASSPDATNEKLFF; CDR3nt: TGTGCCAGCAGCCCAGATGCAACTAATGAAAAACTGTTTTTT
j_gene: TRBJ2-3; d_gene: -; abundance: -; v_gene: TRBV28; CDR3aa: CASSNVPGGPDTQYF; CDR3nt: TGTGCCAGCAGCAACGTTCCTGGAGGCCCAGATACGCAGTATTTT
j_gene: TRBJ1-1; d_gene: TRBD1; abundance: -; v_gene: TRBV5-6; CDR3aa: CASSSGTGGNTEAFF; CDR3nt: TGTGCCAGCAGCTCCGGGACAGGGGGCAACACTGAAGCTTTCTTT
j_gene: TRBJ2-2; d_gene: TRBD1; abundance: -; v_gene: TRBV10-1; CDR3aa: CASSLSGTGASTGELFF; CDR3nt: TGCGCCAGCAGTTTATCCGGGACAGGGGCGAGCACCGGGGAGCTGTTTTTT
j_gene: TRBJ2-3; d_gene: TRBD2; abundance: -; v_gene: TRBV5-1; CDR3aa: CASSLRLAGGSADTQYF; CDR3nt: TGCGCCAGCAGCCTACGACTAGCGGGAGGTTCTGCAGATACGCAGTATTTT
j_gene: TRBJ2-5; d_gene: TRBD1; abundance: -; v_gene: TRBV5-4; CDR3aa: CASREGIYRTGQETQYF; CDR3nt: TGTGCCAGCAGGGAGGGGATATACAGGACAGGGCAAGAGACCCAGTACTTC
j_gene: TRBJ2-7; d_gene: -; abundance: -; v_gene: TRBV27; CDR3aa: CASSLAIGVDEQYF; CDR3nt: TGTGCCAGCAGCCTAGCAATCGGTGTAGACGAGCAGTACTTC
j_gene: TRBJ2-1; d_gene: TRBD2; abundance: -; v_gene: TRBV19; CDR3aa: CASSILASGSYEQFF; CDR3nt: TGTGCCAGTAGTATACTGGCTAGCGGGAGTTATGAGCAGTTCTTC
j_gene: TRBJ2-1; d_gene: -; abundance: -; v_gene: TRBV4-1; CDR3aa: CASSRDFSYNEQFF; CDR3nt: TGCGCCAGCAGCCGGGACTTCTCCTACAATGAGCAGTTCTTC
j_gene: TRBJ2-7; d_gene: TRBD1; abundance: few; v_gene: TRBV7-2; CDR3aa: CASSLGTGGVNEQYF; CDR3nt: TGTGCCAGCAGCTTAGGAACAGGGGGCGTCAACGAGCAGTACTTC
j_gene: TRBJ2-7; d_gene: TRBD1; abundance: few; v_gene: TRBV6-1; CDR3aa: CASSVTGATYEQYF; CDR3nt: TGTGCCAGCAGCGTTACAGGGGCGACCTACGAGCAGTACTTC
j_gene: TRBJ2-5; d_gene: -; abundance: -; v_gene: TRBV15; CDR3aa: CATSRAGIQETQYF; CDR3nt: TGTGCCACCAGCAGAGCTGGCATCCAAGAGACCCAGTACTTC
j_gene: TRBJ1-2; d_gene: TRBD1; abundance: -; v_gene: TRBV19; CDR3aa: CASSAGQASYGYTF; CDR3nt: TGTGCCAGTAGTGCGGGACAGGCGTCCTATGGCTACACCTTC
j_gene: TRBJ1-5; d_gene: TRBD1; abundance: few; v_gene: TRBV19; CDR3aa: CASSITATGGNQPQHF; CDR3nt: TGTGCCAGTAGTATAACGGCCACAGGGGGAAATCAGCCCCAGCATTTT
j_gene: TRBJ2-7; d_gene: -; abundance: -; v_gene: TRBV2; CDR3aa: CASSDGTPSYEQYF; CDR3nt: TGTGCCAGCAGTGACGGGACTCCATCCTACGAGCAGTACTTC
j_gene: TRBJ2-7; d_gene: -; abundance: -; v_gene: TRBV4-2; CDR3aa: CASSQDQGRSGEQYF; CDR3nt: TGTGCCAGCAGCCAAGATCAGGGCAGGAGTGGCGAGCAGTACTTC
j_gene: TRBJ1-6; d_gene: -; abundance: -; v_gene: TRBV4-1; CDR3aa: CASSAWTENSPLHF; CDR3nt: TGCGCCAGCAGCGCTTGGACAGAGAATTCACCCCTCCACTTT
j_gene: TRBJ1-1; d_gene: TRBD1; abundance: -; v_gene: TRBV6-5; CDR3aa: CASSRQGTGTEAFF; CDR3nt: TGTGCCAGCAGCCGACAGGGGACGGGCACTGAAGCTTTCTTT
j_gene: TRBJ2-7; d_gene: TRBD2; abundance: -; v_gene: TRBV28; CDR3aa: CASSLSGGTHEQYF; CDR3nt: TGTGCCAGCAGTTTATCGGGGGGTACCCACGAGCAGTACTTC
j_gene: TRBJ2-7; d_gene: TRBD1; abundance: -; v_gene: TRBV19; CDR3aa: CASSIGQGTSYEQYF; CDR3nt: TGTGCCAGTAGTATAGGACAGGGGACCTCCTACGAGCAGTACTTC
j_gene: TRBJ1-3; d_gene: TRBD1; abundance: -; v_gene: TRBV6-5; CDR3aa: CASENSRGPGNTIYF; CDR3nt: TGTGCCAGCGAGAATAGTAGGGGGCCTGGAAACACCATATATTTT
j_gene: TRBJ1-1; d_gene: -; abundance: -; v_gene: TRBV7-9; CDR3aa: CASSRFLATDRNTEAFF; CDR3nt: TGTGCCAGCAGCCGATTCCTAGCGACTGACAGGAACACTGAAGCTTTCTTT
j_gene: TRBJ1-3; d_gene: -; abundance: once; v_gene: TRBV20-1; CDR3aa: CSARVENTIYF; CDR3nt: TGCAGTGCTAGAGTTGAGAACACCATATATTTT
j_gene: TRBJ2-7; d_gene: TRBD2; abundance: -; v_gene: TRBV7-9; CDR3aa: CASSLGLAGVYEQYF; CDR3nt: TGTGCCAGCAGCCTTGGACTAGCGGGAGTGTACGAGCAGTACTTC
j_gene: TRBJ2-2; d_gene: -; abundance: -; v_gene: TRBV5-1; CDR3aa: CASSLLSGANTGELFF; CDR3nt: TGCGCCAGCAGCTTGCTCAGCGGAGCGAACACCGGGGAGCTGTTTTTT
j_gene: TRBJ2-7; d_gene: TRBD1; abundance: -; v_gene: TRBV7-9; CDR3aa: CASSSPRDRGTYEQYF; CDR3nt: TGTGCCAGCAGCTCCCCCCGGGACAGGGGGACCTACGAGCAGTACTTC
j_gene: TRBJ2-3; d_gene: -; abundance: -; v_gene: TRBV28; CDR3aa: CASRWQVTDTQYF; CDR3nt: TGTGCCAGCAGGTGGCAGGTCACAGATACGCAGTATTTT
j_gene: TRBJ2-2; d_gene: -; abundance: -; v_gene: TRBV7-7; CDR3aa: CASSKLNTGELFF; CDR3nt: TGTGCTAGCAGCAAGCTTAACACCGGGGAGCTGTTTTTT
j_gene: TRBJ2-3; d_gene: TRBD1; abundance: -; v_gene: TRBV27; CDR3aa: CASSLPTGKSWTDTQYF; CDR3nt: TGTGCCAGCAGTTTGCCGACAGGGAAGAGTTGGACAGATACGCAGTATTTT
j_gene: TRBJ2-1; d_gene: -; abundance: -; v_gene: TRBV25-1; CDR3aa: CASSGAHRGLTYNEQFF; CDR3nt: TGTGCCAGCAGCGGGGCCCATAGGGGACTTACCTACAATGAGCAGTTCTTC
j_gene: TRBJ2-3; d_gene: -; abundance: once; v_gene: TRBV28; CDR3aa: CASSLSGSTDTQYF; CDR3nt: TGTGCCAGCAGTTTAAGCGGGAGCACAGATACGCAGTATTTT
j_gene: TRBJ2-5; d_gene: -; abundance: -; v_gene: TRBV27; CDR3aa: CASRPFDRLLQETQYF; CDR3nt: TGTGCCAGCAGACCATTTGACAGGTTATTGCAAGAGACCCAGTACTTC
j_gene: TRBJ2-6; d_gene: TRBD2; abundance: -; v_gene: TRBV7-9; CDR3aa: CASSKRGTTSPLGANVLTF; CDR3nt: TGTGCCAGCAGCAAACGCGGGACTACCAGCCCTCTGGGGGCCAACGTCCTGACTTTC
j_gene: TRBJ2-5; d_gene: -; abundance: -; v_gene: TRBV4-1; CDR3aa: CASSQDFGGSQYQETQYF; CDR3nt: TGCGCCAGCAGCCAAGATTTTGGGGGGAGTCAGTACCAAGAGACCCAGTACTTC
j_gene: TRBJ2-1; d_gene: TRBD2; abundance: -; v_gene: TRBV10-1; CDR3aa: CASSERTSASSYNEQFF; CDR3nt: TGCGCCAGCAGTGAGCGGACTAGCGCTAGCTCCTACAATGAGCAGTTCTTC
j_gene: TRBJ2-5; d_gene: -; abundance: -; v_gene: TRBV2; CDR3aa: CASSEANSFRETQYF; CDR3nt: TGTGCCAGCAGTGAAGCGAACAGCTTCAGAGAGACCCAGTACTTC
j_gene: TRBJ1-1; d_gene: -; abundance: -; v_gene: TRBV4-1; CDR3aa: CASSPRDAGEAFF; CDR3nt: TGCGCCAGCAGCCCGCGGGATGCCGGTGAAGCTTTCTTT
j_gene: TRBJ2-7; d_gene: TRBD1; abundance: few; v_gene: TRBV29-1; CDR3aa: CSAGTAKGEQYF; CDR3nt: TGCAGCGCCGGGACAGCGAAGGGAGAGCAGTACTTC
j_gene: TRBJ2-5; d_gene: TRBD2; abundance: once; v_gene: TRBV5-4; CDR3aa: CASSFRTSGEETQYF; CDR3nt: TGTGCCAGCAGCTTCCGGACTAGCGGAGAAGAGACCCAGTACTTC
j_gene: TRBJ2-5; d_gene: -; abundance: -; v_gene: TRBV28; CDR3aa: CASSFAVQETQYF; CDR3nt: TGTGCCAGCAGTTTCGCAGTCCAAGAGACCCAGTACTTC
j_gene: TRBJ2-7; d_gene: -; abundance: -; v_gene: TRBV2; CDR3aa: CASIDGSSYEQYF; CDR3nt: TGTGCCAGCATTGACGGGAGTAGTTACGAGCAGTACTTC
j_gene: TRBJ1-2; d_gene: -; abundance: -; v_gene: TRBV9; CDR3aa: CASSGGGQAYGYTF; CDR3nt: TGTGCCAGCAGCGGTGGTGGGCAGGCCTATGGCTACACCTTC
j_gene: TRBJ1-2; d_gene: TRBD1; abundance: -; v_gene: TRBV28; CDR3aa: CASSLWDRGFVSGYTF; CDR3nt: TGTGCCAGCAGTTTATGGGACAGGGGTTTCGTTAGTGGCTACACCTTC
j_gene: TRBJ1-2; d_gene: TRBD1; abundance: -; v_gene: TRBV28; CDR3aa: CASSPRQGLGGYTF; CDR3nt: TGTGCCAGCAGTCCTAGACAGGGACTTGGGGGCTACACCTTC
j_gene: TRBJ1-1; d_gene: -; abundance: few; v_gene: TRBV7-9; CDR3aa: CASSLDLNTEAFF; CDR3nt: TGTGCCAGCAGCTTAGACTTGAACACTGAAGCTTTCTTT
j_gene: TRBJ2-3; d_gene: TRBD2; abundance: -; v_gene: TRBV11-2; CDR3aa: CASSSTTGTSGGTDTQYF; CDR3nt: TGTGCCAGCAGCTCAACCACTGGGACTAGCGGGGGGACAGATACGCAGTATTTT
j_gene: TRBJ1-1; d_gene: TRBD1; abundance: -; v_gene: TRBV19; CDR3aa: CASSMEPGQALNTEAFF; CDR3nt: TGTGCCAGTAGTATGGAACCGGGACAGGCTTTGAACACTGAAGCTTTCTTT